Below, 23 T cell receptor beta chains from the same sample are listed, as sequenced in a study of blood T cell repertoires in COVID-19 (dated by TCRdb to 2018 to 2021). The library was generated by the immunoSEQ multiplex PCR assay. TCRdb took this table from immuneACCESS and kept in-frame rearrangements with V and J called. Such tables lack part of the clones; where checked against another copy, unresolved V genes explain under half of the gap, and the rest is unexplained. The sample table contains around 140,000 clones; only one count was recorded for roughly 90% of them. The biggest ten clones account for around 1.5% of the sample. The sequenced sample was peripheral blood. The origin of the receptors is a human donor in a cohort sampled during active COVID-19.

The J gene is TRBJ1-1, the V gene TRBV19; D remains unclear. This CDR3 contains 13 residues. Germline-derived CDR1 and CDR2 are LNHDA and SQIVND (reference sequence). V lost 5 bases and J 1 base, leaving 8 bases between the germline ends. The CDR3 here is CASSLGQNTEAFF. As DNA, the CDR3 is TGTGCCAGTAGTCTAGGGCAGAACACTGAAGCTTTCTTT.

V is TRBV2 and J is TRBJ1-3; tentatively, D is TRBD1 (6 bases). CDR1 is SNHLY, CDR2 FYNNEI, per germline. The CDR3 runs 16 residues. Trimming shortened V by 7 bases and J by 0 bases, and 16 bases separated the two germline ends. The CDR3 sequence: CASTPGDGYSGNTIYF. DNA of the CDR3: TGTGCCAGCACCCCAGGGGACGGCTACTCTGGAAACACCATATATTTT.

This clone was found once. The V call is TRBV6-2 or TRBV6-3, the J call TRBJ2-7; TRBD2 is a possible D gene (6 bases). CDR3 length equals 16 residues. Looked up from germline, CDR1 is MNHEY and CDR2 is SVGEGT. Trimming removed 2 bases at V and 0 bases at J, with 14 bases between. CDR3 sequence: CASSYGAGRHSYEQYF. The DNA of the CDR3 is TGTGCCAGCAGTTACGGCGCGGGGCGGCACTCCTACGAGCAGTACTTC.

CDR3 nucleotides: TGTGCCAGCAGCCCCTACACGACAGGCCAAAAACTGTTTTTT. Protein: CASSPYTTGQKLFF. The chain recombines TRBV14 with TRBJ1-4; maybe TRBD1 (6 bases). The V gene lost 4 bases and the J gene lost 9 bases, with 15 bases spanning the gap. CDR1 SGHDN and CDR2 FVKESK come from the germline V gene. The CDR3 contains 14 residues.

CDR3 coding DNA: TGTGCCAGCAGTTCCGGACACCGAAACATTCAGTACTTC. Its translation is CASSSGHRNIQYF. The chain has TRBV28 and TRBJ2-4, with TRBD1 as a possible D gene (5 bases). The CDR3 covers 13 residues. Germline loops: CDR1 MDHEN, CDR2 SYDVKM. The V end lost 4 bases, the J end lost 6 bases, and 10 bases lay between the germline ends.

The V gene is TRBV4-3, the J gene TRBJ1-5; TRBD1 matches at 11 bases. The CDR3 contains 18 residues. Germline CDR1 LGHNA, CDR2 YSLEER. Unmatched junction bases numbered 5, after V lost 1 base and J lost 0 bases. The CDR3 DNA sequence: TGCGCCAGCAGCCAAGGGACAGGGGGCTTTTATAGCAATCAGCCCCAGCATTTT. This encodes CASSQGTGGFYSNQPQHF.

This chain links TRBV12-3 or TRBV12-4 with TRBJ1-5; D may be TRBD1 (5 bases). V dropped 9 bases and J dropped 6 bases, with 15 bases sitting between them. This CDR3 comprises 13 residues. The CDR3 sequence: CASCLNGGQPQHF. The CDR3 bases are TGTGCCAGTTGTTTGAACGGGGGTCAGCCCCAGCATTTT.

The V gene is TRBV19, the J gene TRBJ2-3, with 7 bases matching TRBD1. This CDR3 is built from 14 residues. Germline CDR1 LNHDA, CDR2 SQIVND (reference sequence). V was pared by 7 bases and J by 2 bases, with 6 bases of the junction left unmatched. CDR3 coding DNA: TGTGCCAGTACCCCGACAGGGCCCACAGATACGCAGTATTTT. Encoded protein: CASTPTGPTDTQYF.

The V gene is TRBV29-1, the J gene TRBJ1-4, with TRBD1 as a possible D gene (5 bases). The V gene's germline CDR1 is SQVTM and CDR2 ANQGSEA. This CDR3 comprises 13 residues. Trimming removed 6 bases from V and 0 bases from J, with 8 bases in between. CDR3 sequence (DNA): TGCAGCGTGTCGGGGGCAACTAATGAAAAACTGTTTTTT. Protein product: CSVSGATNEKLFF.

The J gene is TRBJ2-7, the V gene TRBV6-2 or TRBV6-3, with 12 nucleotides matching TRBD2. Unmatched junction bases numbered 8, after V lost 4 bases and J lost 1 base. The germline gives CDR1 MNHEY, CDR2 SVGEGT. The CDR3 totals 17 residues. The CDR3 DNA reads TGTGCCAGCAGTTCGAGACTAGCGGGGGACACGTCCTACGAGCAGTACTTC. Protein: CASSSRLAGDTSYEQYF.

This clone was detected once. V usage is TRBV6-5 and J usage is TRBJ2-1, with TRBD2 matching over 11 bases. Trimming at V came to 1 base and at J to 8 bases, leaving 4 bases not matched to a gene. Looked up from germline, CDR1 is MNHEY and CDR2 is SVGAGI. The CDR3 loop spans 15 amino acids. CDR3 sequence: CASSYFSGGADEQFF. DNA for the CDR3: TGTGCCAGCAGTTACTTTAGCGGGGGGGCAGATGAGCAGTTCTTC.

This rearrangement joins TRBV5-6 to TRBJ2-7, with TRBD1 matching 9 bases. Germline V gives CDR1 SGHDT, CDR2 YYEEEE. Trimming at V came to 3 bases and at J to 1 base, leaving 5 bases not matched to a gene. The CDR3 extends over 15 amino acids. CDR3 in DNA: TGTGCCAGCAGCTCCACAGGGGGCCAATCCTACGAGCAGTACTTC. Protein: CASSSTGGQSYEQYF.

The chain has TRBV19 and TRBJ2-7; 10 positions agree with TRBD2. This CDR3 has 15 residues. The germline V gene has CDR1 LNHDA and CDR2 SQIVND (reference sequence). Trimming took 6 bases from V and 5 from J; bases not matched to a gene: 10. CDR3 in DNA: TGTGCCAGTAGCACCCGGAGCGGGGGGGCCGACGAGCAGTACTTC. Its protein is CASSTRSGGADEQYF.

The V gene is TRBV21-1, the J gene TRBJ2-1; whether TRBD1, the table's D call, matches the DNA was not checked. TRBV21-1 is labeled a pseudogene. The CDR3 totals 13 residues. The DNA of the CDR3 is TGTGCCAGCAGCAATACAGGGGTGGGTGAGCAGTTCTTC. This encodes CASSNTGVGEQFF.

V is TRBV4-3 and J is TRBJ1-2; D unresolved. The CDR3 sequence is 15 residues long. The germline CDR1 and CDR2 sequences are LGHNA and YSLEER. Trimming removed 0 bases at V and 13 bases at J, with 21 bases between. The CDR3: CASSQDRVIIRESTF. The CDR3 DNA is TGCGCCAGCAGCCAAGATCGGGTAATCATTAGAGAGTCCACCTTC.

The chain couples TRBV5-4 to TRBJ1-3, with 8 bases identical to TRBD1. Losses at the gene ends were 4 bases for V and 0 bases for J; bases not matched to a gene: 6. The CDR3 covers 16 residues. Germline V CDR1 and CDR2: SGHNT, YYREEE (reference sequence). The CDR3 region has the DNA TGTGCCAGCAGCCTGGGACAGGCGTTCTCTGGAAACACCATATATTTT. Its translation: CASSLGQAFSGNTIYF.

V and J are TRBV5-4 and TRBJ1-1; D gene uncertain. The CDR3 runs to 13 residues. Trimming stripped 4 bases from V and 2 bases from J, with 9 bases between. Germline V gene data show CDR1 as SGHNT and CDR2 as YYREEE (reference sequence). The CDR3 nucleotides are TGTGCCAGCAGCCCTCGCAGTAACACTGAAGCTTTCTTT. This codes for CASSPRSNTEAFF.

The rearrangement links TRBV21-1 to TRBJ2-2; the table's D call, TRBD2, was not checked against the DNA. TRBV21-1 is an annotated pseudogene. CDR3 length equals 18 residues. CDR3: CASSKFWLRLGNTGELFF. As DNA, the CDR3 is TGTGCCAGCAGCAAATTTTGGCTTCGGCTAGGGAACACCGGGGAGCTGTTTTTT.

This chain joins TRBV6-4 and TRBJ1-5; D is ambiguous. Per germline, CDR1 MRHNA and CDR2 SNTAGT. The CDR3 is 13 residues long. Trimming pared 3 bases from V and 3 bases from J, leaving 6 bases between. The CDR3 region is CASSEETNQPQHF. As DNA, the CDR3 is TGTGCCAGCAGTGAGGAGACCAATCAGCCCCAGCATTTT.

The CDR3 DNA reads TGCAGTGCTAGTTCTGGGACAGGGATGTACAATGAGCAGTTCTTC. Its translation is CSASSGTGMYNEQFF. The chain couples TRBV20-1 to TRBJ2-1; 9 positions agree with TRBD1. The length of the CDR3 is 15 residues. V was clipped by 3 bases and J by 4 bases; unmatched bases: 7. CDR1 DFQATT and CDR2 SNEGSKA come from the germline V gene (reference sequence).

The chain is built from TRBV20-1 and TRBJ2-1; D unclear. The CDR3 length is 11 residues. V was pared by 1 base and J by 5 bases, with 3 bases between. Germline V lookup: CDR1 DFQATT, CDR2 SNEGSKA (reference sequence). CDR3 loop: CSARGDNEQFF. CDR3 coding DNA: TGCAGTGCTAGAGGAGACAATGAGCAGTTCTTC.

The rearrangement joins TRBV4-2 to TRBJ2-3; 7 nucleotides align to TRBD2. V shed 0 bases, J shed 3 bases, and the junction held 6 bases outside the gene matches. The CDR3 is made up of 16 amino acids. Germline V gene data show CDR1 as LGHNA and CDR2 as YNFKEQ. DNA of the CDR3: TGTGCCAGCAGCCAAGAAACAGGCGGGGGAACAGATACGCAGTATTTT. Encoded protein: CASSQETGGGTDTQYF.

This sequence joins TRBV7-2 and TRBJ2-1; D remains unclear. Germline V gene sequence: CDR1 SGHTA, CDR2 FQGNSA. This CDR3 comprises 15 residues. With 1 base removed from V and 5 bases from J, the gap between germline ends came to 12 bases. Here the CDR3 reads CASSLDSGSHNEQFF. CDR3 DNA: TGTGCCAGCAGCTTAGACTCCGGTTCTCACAATGAGCAGTTCTTC.